These 17 T cell receptor beta chains were sequenced from one sample in a study of cytomegalovirus exposure and HLA in healthy donors. PCR involved 60 Vbeta and 13 Jbeta primers. Using immunoSEQ multiplex PCR, the repertoire was profiled, and TCRdb retains in-frame clones only, with some absent. Of roughly 150,000 clones in the sample, 64% were seen once. Sequencing was carried out using PBMCs. The receptors originated from a woman in her 30s in good health and CMV-seropositive.

J is TRBJ1-4 and V is TRBV27; TRBD1 matches 8 bases. Germline-derived CDR1 and CDR2 are MNHEY and SMNVEV (reference sequence). The CDR3 extends over 18 amino acids. The V segment lost 5 bases and the J segment 3 bases; nucleotides outside the gene matches: 14. The CDR3 loop reads CASSSFRPGGASNEKLFF. In DNA form, the CDR3 reads TGTGCCAGCAGTAGTTTTAGGCCAGGGGGCGCGTCTAATGAAAAACTGTTTTTT.

The chain couples TRBV5-3 to TRBJ1-3, with D possibly TRBD1 on 5 matching bases. TRBV5-3 is filed as an ORF, its function uncertain. This CDR3 is 15 amino acids long. V was cut by 0 bases and J by 3 bases, with 10 bases left in between. The CDR3 DNA sequence: TGTGCCAGAAGCTTGGGTAGGGGAAGTGGAAACACCATATATTTT. It codes for CARSLGRGSGNTIYF.

The chain has TRBV28 and TRBJ2-3; TRBD1 might be the D (5 bases). CDR3 size: 13 residues. Trimming shortened V by 7 bases and J by 3 bases, and 11 bases separated the two germline ends. Germline-derived CDR1 and CDR2 are MDHEN and SYDVKM. The CDR3 nucleotides read TGTGCCAGCATTATTAGGGGTACAGATACGCAGTATTTT. This encodes CASIIRGTDTQYF.

The chain links TRBV6-5 to TRBJ1-2; a possible D gene is TRBD1 (5 bases). The germline V gene encodes CDR1 MNHEY and CDR2 SVGAGI. There are 14 residues in the CDR3. Trimming cost V 5 bases and J 2 bases, with 12 bases left between them. Here the CDR3 DNA reads TGTGCCAGCAGTACCCAACAGGAAAACTATGGCTACACCTTC. Its protein product is CASSTQQENYGYTF.

This chain links TRBV29-1 with TRBJ1-4; maybe TRBD1 (5 bases). Germline loops: CDR1 SQVTM, CDR2 ANQGSEA. CDR3 length: 14 amino acids. V was pared by 7 bases and J by 9 bases, with 21 bases between. The CDR3 nucleotides are TGCAGCGCCTACGGACCAGGGAGGAGCCAAAAACTGTTTTTT. Protein product: CSAYGPGRSQKLFF.

This clone was found a few times. This chain links TRBV5-1 with TRBJ1-1; D unresolved. The CDR3 is made up of 13 amino acids. Germline CDR1 is SGHRS and CDR2 is YFSETQ. Between the trimmed V and J ends, which lost 2 bases and 8 bases, there was a span of 13 bases. The CDR3 bases are TGCGCCAGCAGCTTAGGGTTCCGGGAGGAAGCTTTCTTT. Its protein is CASSLGFREEAFF.

This chain uses TRBV6-1 with TRBJ2-7, with D perhaps TRBD1 (5 bases). CDR1 is MNHNS and CDR2 is SASEGT in the germline V gene. This CDR3 has 14 residues. V was shortened by 2 bases and J by 3 bases, with 11 bases between the two germline ends. The CDR3 sequence: CASSELDSLYEQYF. The CDR3 DNA reads TGTGCCAGCAGTGAACTAGACAGCCTCTACGAGCAGTACTTC.

In nucleotides, the CDR3 is TGTGCCAGCAGCCACCCCCCTAGCGCTAACTCGGACGAGCAGTACTTC. Amino acid sequence: CASSHPPSANSDEQYF. The genes are TRBV7-9 and TRBJ2-7, with a possible D match to TRBD2 (6 bases). The CDR3 is made up of 16 amino acids. Germline assignment: CDR1 SEHNR and CDR2 FQNEAQ (reference sequence). The ends were cut back, 5 bases at V and 5 bases at J, with 22 bases in the middle. Together with reference TRBV7-9 and TRBJ2-7, the CDR3 gives the full variable domain: DTGVSQNPRHKITKRGQNVTFRCDPISEHNRLYWYRQTLGQGPEFLTYFQNEAQLEKSRLLSDRFSAERPKGSFSTLEIQRTEQGDSAMYLCASSHPPSANSDEQYFGPGTRLTVT.

The chain uses TRBV7-2 and TRBJ1-6; 9 nucleotides line up with TRBD1. CDR1 and CDR2 from the germline V gene are SGHTA and FQGNSA. This CDR3 is 13 amino acids long. V shed 1 base and J 11 bases; nucleotides not matched to a gene: 0. The CDR3 nucleotides are TGTGCCAGCAGCTTAGGGACAGGGGCACCCCTCCACTTT. Its protein is CASSLGTGAPLHF.

The V and J genes are TRBV29-1 and TRBJ2-3, with 8 nucleotides matching TRBD2. The V gene's germline CDR1 is SQVTM and CDR2 ANQGSEA. After removal of 7 bases from V and 5 bases from J, the junction contained 11 bases not matched to a gene. This CDR3 is built from 14 residues. This CDR3 reads CSDRQAGAGDTQYF. Here the CDR3 DNA reads TGCAGCGACAGACAAGCGGGAGCGGGAGATACGCAGTATTTT.

A few counts support this clone. The chain has TRBV7-2 and TRBJ2-7; TRBD1 aligns across 9 bases. CDR1 is SGHTA and CDR2 is FQGNSA in the germline V gene. The CDR3 runs 16 residues. Trimming cost V 6 bases and J 4 bases; bases outside gene matches: 13. The CDR3 DNA reads as TGTGCCAGCAGTTCCCCGGTAGGGACAGGGTTATACGAGCAGTACTTC. Residues: CASSSPVGTGLYEQYF.

V and J are TRBV5-1 and TRBJ2-3, with TRBD2 matching 9 bases. Germline values: CDR1 SGHRS, CDR2 YFSETQ. J gave up 6 bases and V 4 bases, and 9 bases lay outside the gene matches. This CDR3 spans 15 amino acids. The CDR3 DNA sequence: TGCGCCAGCAGCGGCCTAGCGGGATATGGGGATACGCAGTATTTT. The encoded protein is CASSGLAGYGDTQYF.

The V gene is TRBV27, the J gene TRBJ1-5, with 8 positions matching TRBD1. Unmatched junction bases numbered 7, after V lost 6 bases and J lost 6 bases. The CDR3 spans 14 residues. Germline-derived CDR1 and CDR2 are MNHEY and SMNVEV (reference sequence). The CDR3 bases are TGTGCCAGCAGCCGCATACAGGGGGGTCAGCCCCAGCATTTT. This translates into CASSRIQGGQPQHF.

This chain uses TRBV2 with TRBJ2-2; TRBD1 is a possible D gene (6 bases). V was pared by 7 bases and J by 1 base, with 10 bases between. Looked up from germline, CDR1 is SNHLY and CDR2 is FYNNEI. CDR3 length equals 14 residues. CDR3 DNA sequence: TGTGCCAGCAATCAGGGGCAGAACACCGGGGAGCTGTTTTTT. This encodes CASNQGQNTGELFF.

The genes are TRBV5-6 and TRBJ2-1; D call uncertain. Trimming left V 2 bases short and J 0 bases short, with 15 bases between. The CDR3 loop spans 17 amino acids. Looked up from germline, CDR1 is SGHDT and CDR2 is YYEEEE. DNA for the CDR3: TGTGCCAGCAGCTTCACGACTGGATACGGCTCCTACAATGAGCAGTTCTTC. Amino acids: CASSFTTGYGSYNEQFF.

The chain's CDR3 is CASSLVGTSTDTQYF. The CDR3 region has the DNA TGTGCCAGCAGTCTTGTAGGGACTAGCACAGATACGCAGTATTTT. The J gene is TRBJ2-3, the V gene TRBV27; the D gene is possibly TRBD2 (6 bases). The germline V gene has CDR1 MNHEY and CDR2 SMNVEV (reference sequence). The CDR3 is 15 residues long. V lost 5 bases to trimming and J lost 0 bases, with 12 bases between them.

This chain uses TRBV27 with TRBJ2-4, with a tentative D call TRBD2 (6 bases). The CDR3 consists of 17 residues. CDR1 and CDR2 (germline): MNHEY, SMNVEV (reference sequence). V lost 2 bases, J lost 3 bases, and 17 bases lay in between. The CDR3 region is CASSLKSAGSGKNIQYF. The CDR3 region has the DNA TGTGCCAGCAGTTTAAAGTCTGCGGGATCGGGCAAAAACATTCAGTACTTC.